This T cell receptor (beta chain) was obtained from a study of cytomegalovirus exposure and HLA in healthy donors. General study points: Later analysis associated a missense DCLRE1C variant with TCR beta V- and J-gene trimming.

A multiplex PCR was run with 60 Vbeta primers and 13 Jbeta primers. Measured with immunoSEQ multiplex PCR; TCRdb has only the in-frame clones, and not every one. In the table there are around 150,000 clones, roughly 80% of which are singletons. The CDR3 is 13 residues long. V shed 4 bases and J shed 2 bases, with 9 bases lying between them. Germline CDR1 reads ENHRY; CDR2 reads SYGVKD. As concerns this clone: Its antigen is not known.

Sequenced sample: PBMCs. The receptor was isolated from a male donor in good health and CMV-seronegative. The chain links TRBV10-3 to TRBJ2-7, with D tentatively TRBD2 (6 bases). The CDR3 DNA reads TGTGCCATCAGTGGGGACTTGGCCTACGAGCAGTACTTC. This encodes CAISGDLAYEQYF.